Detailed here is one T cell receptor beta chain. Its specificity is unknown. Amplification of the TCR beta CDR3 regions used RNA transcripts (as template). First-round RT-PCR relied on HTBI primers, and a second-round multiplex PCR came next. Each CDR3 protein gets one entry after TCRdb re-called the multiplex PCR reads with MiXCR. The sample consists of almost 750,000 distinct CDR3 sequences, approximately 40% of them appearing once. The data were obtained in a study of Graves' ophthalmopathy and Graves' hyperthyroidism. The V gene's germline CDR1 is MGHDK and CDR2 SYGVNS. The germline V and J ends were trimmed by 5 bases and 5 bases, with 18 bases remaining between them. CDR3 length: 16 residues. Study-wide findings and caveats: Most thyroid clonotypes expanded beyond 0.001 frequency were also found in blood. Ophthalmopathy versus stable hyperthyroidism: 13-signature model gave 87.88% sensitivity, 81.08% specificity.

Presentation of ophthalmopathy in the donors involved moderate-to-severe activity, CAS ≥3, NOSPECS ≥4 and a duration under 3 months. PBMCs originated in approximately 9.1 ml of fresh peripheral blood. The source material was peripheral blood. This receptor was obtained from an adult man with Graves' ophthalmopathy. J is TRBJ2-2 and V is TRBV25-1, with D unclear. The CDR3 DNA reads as TGTGCCAGCAGTTTACGCTCAGATTATCTTACCGGGGAGCTGTTTTTT. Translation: CASSLRSDYLTGELFF.